This T cell receptor beta chain is drawn from a study of cytomegalovirus exposure and HLA in healthy donors. Study-level points and caveats: It was about 180 TCR beta chains that were listed as cytomegalovirus-associated.

With respect to this clone: Its target is unknown.

Primers for the PCR totalled 60 Vbeta and 13 Jbeta. Generated by immunoSEQ multiplex PCR, the TCRdb table keeps only in-frame clones and is missing some. The sample includes 170,000 or so clones, about four fifths of them seen just once. The CDR3 has 17 amino acids. The ends lost 6 bases at V and 1 base at J; junction bases unmatched: 11. Per the germline V gene, CDR1 is WNHNN and CDR2 is SYGVQD (reference sequence). This sequence joins TRBV10-1 and TRBJ2-5; 10 bases fit TRBD1. The TCR sequence derives from a girl aged 10 to 17 in good health and CMV-seropositive. The specimen sequenced was PBMCs. This CDR3 is CASRPGTGVTVQETQYF. The DNA of the CDR3 is TGCGCCAGCAGACCCGGGACAGGGGTCACAGTCCAAGAGACCCAGTACTTC.